Here is one T cell receptor beta chain with its context. This specimen comes from a study of blood T cell repertoires in COVID-19. This table comes from immunoSEQ multiplex PCR, and its TCRdb copy is limited to in-frame clones, with some not included. Here the sample spans approximately 310,000 clones, about 90% being singletons. Sequenced: peripheral blood. This clonotype was sampled from a woman between 50 and 59 years old who had recovered from COVID-19.

Here the CDR3 DNA reads TGTGCCAGCAGTTTCCTTGGCGGGGGGGCAACAAATGAGCAGTTCTTC. Translated, it gives CASSFLGGGATNEQFF. V usage is TRBV28 and J usage is TRBJ2-1; the match to TRBD2 covers 9 bases. The trim removed 3 bases at V and 7 bases at J, leaving 10 bases unmatched. CDR1 MDHEN and CDR2 SYDVKM come from the germline V gene. There are 16 residues in the CDR3.